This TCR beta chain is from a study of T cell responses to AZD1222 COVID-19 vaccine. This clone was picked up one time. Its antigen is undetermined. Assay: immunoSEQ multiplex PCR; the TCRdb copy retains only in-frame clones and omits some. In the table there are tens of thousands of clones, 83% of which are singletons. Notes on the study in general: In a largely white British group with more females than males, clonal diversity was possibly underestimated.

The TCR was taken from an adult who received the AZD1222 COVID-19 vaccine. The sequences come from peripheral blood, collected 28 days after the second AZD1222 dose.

CDR3 in amino acids: CASSPLGGRDTEAFF. CDR3 DNA sequence: TGTGCCAGTAGTCCCCTGGGGGGGAGGGACACTGAAGCTTTCTTT. The V gene is TRBV19, the J gene TRBJ1-1; possible D gene TRBD1, 5 bases. CDR3 length equals 15 residues. Trimming pared 5 bases from V and 3 bases from J, leaving 16 bases between. CDR1 is LNHDA and CDR2 is SQIVND in the germline V gene (reference sequence).